These T cell receptor beta chains were read from a single sample in a study of T cell responses to AZD1222 COVID-19 vaccine. Using immunoSEQ multiplex PCR, the repertoire was profiled, and TCRdb retains in-frame clones only, with some absent. This repertoire shows roughly 260,000 clones, more than 80% found once; its top ten account for less than 0.65%. The sample in question was peripheral blood, obtained on day 0 of AZD1222 vaccination. These receptors were taken from an adult in good health. CDR3s include the opening cysteine and the closing phenylalanine or tryptophan. Each record gives: D gene, clone size, J gene, V gene, CDR3 protein, CDR3 DNA. The D gene is left open where the match is weak. For some rows the clone size is stated as once, few or many, or as a class when expanded; others skip it.

d_call: -
clone_size: -
j_call: TRBJ2-7
v_call: TRBV7-9
cdr3_aa: CASSFTGLGNEQYF
cdr3_nt: TGTGCCAGCAGCTTTACAGGGTTAGGGAACGAGCAGTACTTC

d_call: -
clone_size: -
j_call: TRBJ2-1
v_call: TRBV7-9
cdr3_aa: CASSSRGEQFF
cdr3_nt: TGTGCCAGCAGCTCCCGGGGTGAGCAGTTCTTC

d_call: TRBD2
clone_size: -
j_call: TRBJ2-2
v_call: TRBV9
cdr3_aa: CASSVATAGGPRELFF
cdr3_nt: TGTGCCAGCAGCGTAGCTACCGCGGGGGGGCCAAGGGAGCTGTTTTTT

d_call: TRBD2
clone_size: -
j_call: TRBJ2-1
v_call: TRBV11-2
cdr3_aa: CASSSTGLAGHEQFF
cdr3_nt: TGTGCCAGCAGCTCGACGGGGCTAGCGGGTCATGAGCAGTTCTTC

d_call: TRBD2
clone_size: -
j_call: TRBJ2-1
v_call: TRBV9
cdr3_aa: CASSPGLVGGNEQFF
cdr3_nt: TGTGCCAGCAGCCCCGGACTAGTCGGAGGCAATGAGCAGTTCTTC

d_call: -
clone_size: -
j_call: TRBJ1-5
v_call: TRBV2
cdr3_aa: CASKGGDQPQHF
cdr3_nt: TGTGCCAGCAAAGGTGGTGATCAGCCCCAGCATTTT

d_call: TRBD2
clone_size: -
j_call: TRBJ2-2
v_call: TRBV19
cdr3_aa: CASSPARLSAGGWELFF
cdr3_nt: TGTGCCAGTAGCCCCGCGAGGCTGTCAGCGGGAGGGTGGGAGCTGTTTTTT

d_call: TRBD2
clone_size: -
j_call: TRBJ2-7
v_call: TRBV28
cdr3_aa: CVVAGGPGEQYF
cdr3_nt: TGTGTCGTAGCGGGAGGGCCGGGCGAGCAGTACTTC

d_call: -
clone_size: -
j_call: TRBJ1-5
v_call: TRBV5-1
cdr3_aa: CASSTDSFSGPQHF
cdr3_nt: TGCGCCAGCAGCACCGACAGTTTCTCTGGGCCCCAGCATTTT

d_call: -
clone_size: -
j_call: TRBJ1-2
v_call: TRBV27
cdr3_aa: CASSLFAPEGSGYTF
cdr3_nt: TGTGCCAGCAGTTTATTCGCCCCCGAAGGGAGTGGCTACACCTTC

d_call: TRBD1
clone_size: -
j_call: TRBJ1-2
v_call: TRBV28
cdr3_aa: CASRLEGTENGYTF
cdr3_nt: TGTGCCAGCAGACTCGAAGGGACAGAAAATGGCTACACCTTC

d_call: -
clone_size: once
j_call: TRBJ2-6
v_call: TRBV28
cdr3_aa: CASSLNSAGANVLTF
cdr3_nt: TGTGCCAGCAGTCTGAATTCGGCTGGGGCCAACGTCCTGACTTTC

d_call: -
clone_size: -
j_call: TRBJ2-3
v_call: TRBV28
cdr3_aa: CASRESTDTQYF
cdr3_nt: TGTGCCAGCAGGGAGAGCACAGATACGCAGTATTTT

d_call: -
clone_size: -
j_call: TRBJ2-7
v_call: TRBV4-1
cdr3_aa: CASKKGVGSYEQYF
cdr3_nt: TGCGCCAGTAAAAAAGGCGTGGGCTCCTACGAGCAGTACTTC

d_call: -
clone_size: -
j_call: TRBJ1-2
v_call: TRBV6-2/TRBV6-3
cdr3_aa: CASSYWRTLNYGYTF
cdr3_nt: TGTGCCAGCAGTTACTGGAGGACCCTTAACTATGGCTACACCTTC

d_call: -
clone_size: -
j_call: TRBJ2-1
v_call: TRBV29-1
cdr3_aa: CSVAGGSSYNEQFF
cdr3_nt: TGCAGCGTTGCAGGCGGTAGCTCCTACAATGAGCAGTTCTTC

d_call: TRBD2
clone_size: -
j_call: TRBJ2-3
v_call: TRBV6-2/TRBV6-3
cdr3_aa: CASSTGLAGALSTDTQYF
cdr3_nt: TGTGCCAGCAGTACTGGACTAGCGGGGGCCCTAAGCACAGATACGCAGTATTTT

d_call: -
clone_size: -
j_call: TRBJ2-5
v_call: TRBV6-2/TRBV6-3
cdr3_aa: CASSYSARVGETQYF
cdr3_nt: TGTGCCAGCAGTTACTCCGCCCGGGTTGGCGAGACCCAGTACTTC

d_call: -
clone_size: -
j_call: TRBJ1-1
v_call: TRBV6-5
cdr3_aa: CASSPSRASNTEAFF
cdr3_nt: TGTGCCAGCAGTCCATCCCGGGCATCGAACACTGAAGCTTTCTTT

d_call: -
clone_size: -
j_call: TRBJ2-5
v_call: TRBV6-5
cdr3_aa: CASSYSGHQETQYF
cdr3_nt: TGTGCCAGCAGTTACTCAGGCCACCAAGAGACCCAGTACTTC

d_call: -
clone_size: -
j_call: TRBJ1-2
v_call: TRBV10-2
cdr3_aa: CASSESGQIYGYTF
cdr3_nt: TGCGCCAGCAGTGAGTCTGGACAGATTTATGGCTACACCTTC

d_call: TRBD1
clone_size: -
j_call: TRBJ1-1
v_call: TRBV4-1
cdr3_aa: CASSLDRGVNTEAFF
cdr3_nt: TGCGCCAGCAGCCTCGACAGGGGAGTGAACACTGAAGCTTTCTTT

d_call: -
clone_size: -
j_call: TRBJ1-1
v_call: TRBV9
cdr3_aa: CASSVAPNRATEAFF
cdr3_nt: TGTGCCAGCAGCGTAGCCCCTAACAGGGCCACTGAAGCTTTCTTT

d_call: -
clone_size: -
j_call: TRBJ2-6
v_call: TRBV19
cdr3_aa: CASSPYGAVNAGANVLTF
cdr3_nt: TGTGCCAGTAGTCCGTACGGGGCAGTAAACGCTGGGGCCAACGTCCTGACTTTC

d_call: -
clone_size: -
j_call: TRBJ1-1
v_call: TRBV3-1/TRBV3-2
cdr3_aa: CASSPIGGSKAFF
cdr3_nt: TGTGCCAGCAGCCCCATCGGGGGGTCTAAAGCTTTCTTT

d_call: TRBD1
clone_size: -
j_call: TRBJ2-7
v_call: TRBV2
cdr3_aa: CASSLGQGPYEQYF
cdr3_nt: TGTGCCAGCAGTCTCGGACAGGGCCCCTACGAGCAGTACTTC

d_call: -
clone_size: once
j_call: TRBJ1-5
v_call: TRBV28
cdr3_aa: CASSLLNQPQHF
cdr3_nt: TGTGCCAGCAGCCTCCTCAATCAGCCCCAGCATTTT

d_call: TRBD2
clone_size: -
j_call: TRBJ2-2
v_call: TRBV18
cdr3_aa: CASSPPTGGGRGTGELFF
cdr3_nt: TGTGCCAGCTCACCACCGACGGGCGGCGGGAGAGGTACCGGGGAGCTGTTTTTT